Following are 5 T cell receptor beta chains from one sample sequenced in a study of blood T cell repertoires in COVID-19. Generated by immunoSEQ multiplex PCR, the TCRdb table keeps only in-frame clones and is missing some. This table holds 180,000 or so clones, roughly 89% found once. Sequencing was performed on PBMCs or T cells enriched from blood (not recorded which). The receptors come from a woman in her 40s with acute COVID-19.

Comment on this clone: One junction end does not reproduce the germline sequence, and a read error may be involved. The sample contains more than one DNA sequence encoding this CDR3. The chain joins TRBV7-8 to TRBJ1-5, with 9 nucleotides matching TRBD1. The CDR3 length is 15 residues. Germline loops: CDR1 SGHVS, CDR2 FQNEAQ. CDR3 region: CASSRQQGAAQPQHF. The DNA of the CDR3 is TGTGCCAGCAGCCGACAACAGGGGGCAGCTCAGCCCCAACATTTT.

The genes are TRBV11-3 and TRBJ2-4, with a weak D call TRBD1 (5 bases). Germline-derived CDR1 and CDR2 are SGHNT and YENEEA. This CDR3 spans 14 amino acids. The germline V and J ends were trimmed by 1 base and 6 bases, with 10 bases remaining between them. CDR3 loop: CASSLGGTRNIQYF. DNA for the CDR3: TGTGCCAGCAGCTTAGGGGGCACCAGAAACATTCAGTACTTC.

The CDR3 DNA reads TGTGCCAGCAGTGAAGTTGGGACAGGGGGCTTATGGGGCTACACCTTC. It yields the protein CASSEVGTGGLWGYTF. The genes are TRBV6-1 and TRBJ1-2, with 12 bases matching TRBD1. From germline, CDR1 is MNHNS and CDR2 SASEGT. V shed 1 base, J shed 8 bases, and the junction held 8 bases outside the gene matches. This CDR3 contains 16 residues.

The chain uses TRBV5-8 and TRBJ2-7, with 7 bases fitting TRBD2. Germline V gives CDR1 SGHTS, CDR2 YDEGEE. The CDR3 length is 19 residues. The ends lost 0 bases at V and 3 bases at J; junction bases unmatched: 18. This chain's CDR3 is CASSLGGRVPTQLNYEQYF. The DNA of the CDR3 is TGTGCCAGCAGCTTGGGGGGGAGGGTTCCAACTCAGCTTAACTACGAGCAGTACTTC.

The genes are TRBV15 and TRBJ2-2; 10 nucleotides align to TRBD1. CDR1 and CDR2 (germline): LNHNV, YYDKDF (reference sequence). This CDR3 comprises 16 residues. The V and J ends lost 5 bases and 7 bases, in that order; junction bases with no gene match: 10. The CDR3 protein is CATSSGTGVIGGELFF. Here the CDR3 DNA reads TGTGCCACCAGCTCCGGGACAGGGGTTATAGGCGGGGAGCTGTTTTTT.